The source of this T cell receptor (beta chain) is a study of T cell responses to AZD1222 COVID-19 vaccine (dated by TCRdb to the early 2020s). Regarding the study in general: Because spike-specific TCR depth and breadth did not differ between the two schedules, AZD1222 recipients who got a second dose at roughly 4 weeks were pooled with those who got a second dose at roughly 12 weeks. TCR sequencing covered approximately 230 trial participants: 200 to 220 given two doses of AZD1222 and approximately 26 given two doses of MenACWY control vaccine. Trial participants were enrolled into age subgroups of 18-55, 56-69 and 70-plus years, which contained about 150, 28 and 57 TCR-sequenced participants, respectively.

The CDR3 regions of human TCRbeta chains were subjected to immunosequencing. From the authors' description of their analysis: Repertoire TCRs were checked for matches against a reference library of SARS-CoV-2-specific TCRs that had been generated using the MIRA antigen-specificity platform. Breadth was defined as the fraction of unique TCRs that were SARS-CoV-2-associated, and depth was defined as the fraction of total T cells that were SARS-CoV-2-associated. Using the MIRA data, each spike-specific TCR was assigned both to the spike region to which the TCR was reactive and to a CD4 or CD8 class. Log10-transformed breadth and depth values were compared by one-way ANOVA with Sidak's multiple comparisons tests. The source is immuneACCESS, and TCRdb retained only in-frame sequences with V and J called. Part of the clones is not carried over; for the studies checked, unresolved V genes explain less than half of this, and the remainder is unexplained. D and trimming were read from the DNA, whereas the V and J calls and clone size are those reported in that table. The sample table records some 120,000 clones; approximately 94% of these occur just once. The biggest ten clones account for around 7% of the sample.

Here is what the overall study found, with its caveats: After two AZD1222 doses, spike-specific TCR breadth and depth were significantly higher than at day 0 and than in MenACWY recipients. Only five or six AZD1222 recipients were SARS-CoV-2 seropositive at baseline, limiting conclusions about previously exposed vaccinees. The whole spike protein was spanned by vaccine-associated CD4 TCRs, and dominant responses were seen in regions 160-218 and 743-854. Reportedly, close to half of the unique spike-specific TCRs recognized epitopes lying outside the regions that are mutated in the B.1.351 and B.1.1.7 variants. The 56-69-year group was small, and its depth increase did not reach significance, likely because of low power. Because no day 14 peak-response samples were available, repertoires were characterized only after the peak T cell response. Most participants were white British and females outnumbered males, and the authors suggested that clonal diversity may have been underestimated.

The time point tag for this specimen amounts to: baseline before first vaccination. The vaccinee samples were drawn from two UK trials, COV001 and COV002, one of which was a single-blind randomized controlled phase 2/3 trial testing AZD1222 (ChAdOx1 nCoV-19) in healthy adults. Trial participant PBMC samples were collected at day 0 and day 28 after the second dose for TCRbeta chain sequencing. Regarding this clone: Its antigen target is currently unknown. The record has no base qualities; no much larger clone is one base away.

The receptor comes from an adult in good health. The sequencing used peripheral blood, collected on day 0 of AZD1222 vaccination.

The CDR3 loop reads CATSEGGYKRSFHYEQYF. DNA sequence: TGTGCCACCAGCGAAGGCGGTTACAAGCGATCATTCCACTACGAGCAGTACTTC. The rearrangement joined TRBV15 to TRBJ2-7, with the D gene not confidently named. Inclusive of the bounding cysteine and phenylalanine, the CDR3 is 18 residues long. The only DNA kept is the CDR3, 54 bases in frame from the first base. CDR1 LNHNV and CDR2 YYDKDF are derived from the germline V gene (reference sequence). Trimming removed 5 bases from V and 3 bases from J, leaving 26 bases between the germline ends.